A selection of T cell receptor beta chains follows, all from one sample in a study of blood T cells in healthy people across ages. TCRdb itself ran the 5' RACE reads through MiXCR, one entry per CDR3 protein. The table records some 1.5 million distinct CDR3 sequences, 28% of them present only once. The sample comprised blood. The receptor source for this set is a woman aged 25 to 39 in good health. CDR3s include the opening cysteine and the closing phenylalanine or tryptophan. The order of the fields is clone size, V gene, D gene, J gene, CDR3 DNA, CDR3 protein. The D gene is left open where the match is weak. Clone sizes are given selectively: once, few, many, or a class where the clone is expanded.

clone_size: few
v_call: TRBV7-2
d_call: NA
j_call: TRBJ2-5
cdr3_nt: TGTGCCAGCAGGTTTAGCACACAAGAGACCCAGTACTTC
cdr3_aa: CASRFSTQETQYF

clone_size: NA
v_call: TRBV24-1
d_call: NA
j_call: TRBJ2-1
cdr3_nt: TGTGCCACCAGTGATCCTAATACGAATGAGCAGTTCTTC
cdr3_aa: CATSDPNTNEQFF

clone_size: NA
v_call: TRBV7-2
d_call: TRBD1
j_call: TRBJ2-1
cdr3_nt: TGTGCCTGCAGCCTCGACAGGGGGGACTACGAGCAGTTCTTC
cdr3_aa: CACSLDRGDYEQFF

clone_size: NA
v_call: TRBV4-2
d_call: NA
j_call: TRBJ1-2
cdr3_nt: TGTGCCAGCAGCCAAGAAGCTTCCGGGGAGCTGGCTAACTATGGCTACACCTTC
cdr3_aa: CASSQEASGELANYGYTF

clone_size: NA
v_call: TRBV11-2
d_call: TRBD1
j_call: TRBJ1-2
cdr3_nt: TGTGCCAGCAGCTTGACGACAGGGACTACCGGCTACACCTTC
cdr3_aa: CASSLTTGTTGYTF

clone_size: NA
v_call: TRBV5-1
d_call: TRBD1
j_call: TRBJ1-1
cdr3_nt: TGCGCCAGCAGCACAGAGATATTCCGGGACAGTAGTGAAGCTTTCTTT
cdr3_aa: CASSTEIFRDSSEAFF

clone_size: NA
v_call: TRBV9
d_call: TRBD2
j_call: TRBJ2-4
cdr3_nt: TGTGCCAGCAGCGCAGCCGTAACTAGCGGGAAGGGCATTCAGTACTTC
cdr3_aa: CASSAAVTSGKGIQYF

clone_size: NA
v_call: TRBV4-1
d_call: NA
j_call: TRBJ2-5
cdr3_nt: TGCGCCAGCAGCCGACAGAACAGGGTCGAGACCCAGTACTTC
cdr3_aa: CASSRQNRVETQYF

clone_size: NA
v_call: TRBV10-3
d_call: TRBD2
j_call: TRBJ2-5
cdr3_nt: TGTGCCATCACCGTACTAGCGGGAGGCCATGAGCAGTACTTC
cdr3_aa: CAITVLAGGHEQYF

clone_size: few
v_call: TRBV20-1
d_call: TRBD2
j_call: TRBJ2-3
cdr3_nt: TGCAGTGCTAATAGCGGGACTGGCACAGATACGCAGTATTTT
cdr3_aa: CSANSGTGTDTQYF

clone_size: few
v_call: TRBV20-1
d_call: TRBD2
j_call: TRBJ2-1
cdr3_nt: TGCAGTGCTAGACGGGGGGGGACCAATGAGCAGTTCTTC
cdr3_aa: CSARRGGTNEQFF

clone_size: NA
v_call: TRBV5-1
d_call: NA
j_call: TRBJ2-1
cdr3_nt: TGCGCCAGCAGCAAGGCTAGCACCAATCTAAATGAGCAGTTCTTC
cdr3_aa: CASSKASTNLNEQFF

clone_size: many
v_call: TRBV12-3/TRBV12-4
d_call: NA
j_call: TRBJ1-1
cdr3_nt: TGTGCCAGCAGTTCGGGACTTTTGAACACTGAAGCTTTCTTT
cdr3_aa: CASSSGLLNTEAFF

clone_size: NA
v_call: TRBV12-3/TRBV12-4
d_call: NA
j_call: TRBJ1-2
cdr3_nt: TGTGCCAGCACCACGACAGGAGCCCCCTATGGCTACACCTTC
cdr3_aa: CASTTTGAPYGYTF

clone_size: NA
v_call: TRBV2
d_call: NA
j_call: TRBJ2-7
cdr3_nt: TGTGCCAGCAGGGGCGGGGCCTCCCTCGAGCAGTACTTC
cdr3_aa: CASRGGASLEQYF

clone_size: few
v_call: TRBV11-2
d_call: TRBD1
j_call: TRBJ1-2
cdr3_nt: TGTGCCAGCAGCTTAGAATCCGGGACAGGATATGGCTACACCTTC
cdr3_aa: CASSLESGTGYGYTF